One sample yielded the 18 T cell receptor beta chains listed below, sequenced in a study of technical replicates of blood from a handful of donors. The table came from immunoSEQ multiplex PCR; TCRdb's copy has only in-frame clones and leaves some out. This table holds 60,000 to 95,000 clones, roughly 89% found once. The specimen sequenced was T cells isolated from PBMCs. The origin of the receptors is a human donor in good health. Some clones in this sample may be carry-over from other donors' samples.

This chain joins TRBV5-1 and TRBJ2-7; D may be TRBD1 (6 bases). CDR3 length: 16 residues. Trimming took 0 bases from V and 0 from J, leaving 13 bases between them. Per the germline V gene, CDR1 is SGHRS and CDR2 is YFSETQ. CDR3 protein: CASSLGGQASSYEQYF. In DNA form, the CDR3 reads TGCGCCAGCAGCTTGGGGGGGCAGGCGAGCTCCTACGAGCAGTACTTC.

This clone was seen only a few times. The chain recombines TRBV21-1 with TRBJ2-6; whether TRBD1, the table's D call, matches the DNA was not checked. TRBV21-1 is reported as a pseudogene. This CDR3 is built from 19 residues. The CDR3: CASSKALRTGGAGANVLTF. As DNA, the CDR3 is TGTGCCAGCAGCAAAGCCCTACGGACAGGGGGCGCTGGGGCCAACGTCCTGACTTTC.

The rearrangement uses TRBV5-8 and TRBJ1-2; 8 bases are a match to TRBD1. This CDR3 has 15 amino acids. V trimming: 3 bases; J trimming: 3 bases; junction bases outside the gene matches: 7. Per germline, CDR1 SGHTS and CDR2 YDEGEE. The DNA for the CDR3 is TGTGCCAGCAGCTCGACCAGGGGGCTGTACTATGGCTACACCTTC. Its translation is CASSSTRGLYYGYTF.

The V gene is TRBV6-1, the J gene TRBJ2-6, with 9 bases identical to TRBD1. With V trimmed by 3 bases and J by 2 bases, 11 bases remained unmatched. Germline assignment: CDR1 MNHNS and CDR2 SASEGT. The CDR3 length is 19 residues. Here the CDR3 DNA reads TGTGCCAGCAGTGAGCAACAGGGGGCGACTGTAGCTGGGGCCAACGTCCTGACTTTC. It encodes CASSEQQGATVAGANVLTF.

The chain carries TRBV6-5 and TRBJ2-5; TRBD2 aligns across 12 bases. Germline V gives CDR1 MNHEY, CDR2 SVGAGI. The junction had 3 bases not matched to a gene; V was cut back by 5 bases and J by 2 bases. CDR3 length: 15 amino acids. This CDR3 is CASSTSGRKQETQYF. The CDR3 DNA follows: TGTGCCAGCAGTACTAGCGGGAGGAAACAAGAGACCCAGTACTTC.

This chain joins TRBV5-1 and TRBJ2-7; 7 bases fit TRBD2. CDR1 SGHRS and CDR2 YFSETQ come from the germline V gene. V lost 0 bases to trimming and J lost 0 bases; unmatched junction nucleotides: 3. The CDR3 has 15 amino acids. The CDR3: CASSLVIAGSYEQYF. The CDR3 region has the DNA TGCGCCAGCAGCTTGGTTATAGCGGGCTCCTACGAGCAGTACTTC.

CDR3 coding DNA: TGTGCCAGCAGCTTGTTTGACAGGACAGATACGCAGTATTTT. This translates into CASSLFDRTDTQYF. The chain joins TRBV5-4 to TRBJ2-3; D is perhaps TRBD1 (6 bases). The CDR3 totals 14 residues. The germline CDR1 and CDR2 sequences are SGHNT and YYREEE (reference sequence). The ends were cut back, 1 base at V and 3 bases at J, with 9 bases in the middle.

The chain recombines TRBV6-5 with TRBJ1-4; 9 nucleotides line up with TRBD1. V dropped 4 bases and J dropped 2; count of bases not matched to a gene: 2. Germline V CDR1 and CDR2: MNHEY, SVGAGI. This CDR3 has 15 amino acids. CDR3 sequence: CASSSTGGTNEKLFF. The CDR3 DNA reads as TGTGCCAGCAGTTCTACAGGGGGCACTAATGAAAAACTGTTTTTT.

The J gene is TRBJ1-3, the V gene TRBV15; the D is unclear. CDR1 is LNHNV, CDR2 YYDKDF, per germline (reference sequence). The CDR3 covers 16 residues. V shed 7 bases and J shed 1 base, with 17 bases lying between them. The CDR3 DNA follows: TGTGCCACCATGCCCTCTTGGCTTGGTTCTGGAAACACCATATATTTT. Residues: CATMPSWLGSGNTIYF.

The chain carries TRBV7-6 and TRBJ2-2, with D uncertain. The ends were cut back, 2 bases at V and 2 bases at J, with 6 bases in the middle. Germline V gene data show CDR1 as SGHVS and CDR2 as FNYEAQ. This CDR3 is 14 amino acids long. The CDR3 nucleotides read TGTGCCAGCAGCTTATACGGTAACACCGGGGAGCTGTTTTTT. It codes for CASSLYGNTGELFF.

V gene TRBV9 combines with J gene TRBJ2-3; TRBD2 aligns across 10 bases. V lost 4 bases, J lost 10 bases, and 9 bases stayed unmatched. Germline assignment: CDR1 SGDLS and CDR2 YYNGEE. CDR3 size: 14 residues. The CDR3 DNA follows: TGTGCCAGCAGCCCCACGAGTAGCGGGGGGCCGCAGTATTTT. It encodes CASSPTSSGGPQYF.

V is TRBV30 and J is TRBJ1-5; 12 bases fit TRBD1. After removal of 2 bases from V and 7 bases from J, the junction contained 3 bases not matched to a gene. Germline CDR1 is GTSNPN and CDR2 is SVGIG (reference sequence). The CDR3 consists of 14 residues. The CDR3 sequence is CAWSLGTGGQPQHF. CDR3 DNA: TGTGCCTGGAGTCTGGGGACAGGGGGCCAGCCCCAGCATTTT. Using reference TRBV30 and TRBJ1-5 for the parts outside the CDR3, the full variable domain is SQTIHQWPATLVQPVGSPLSLECTVEGTSNPNLYWYRQAAGRGLQLLFYSVGIGQISSEVPQNLSASRPQDRQFILSSKKLLLSDSGFYLCAWSLGTGGQPQHFGDGTRLSIL.

The CDR3 DNA follows: TGCGCCAGCAGCTTGGAAGGCCGACCACAGGGAGGGTGGAACACTGAAGCTTTCTTT. As protein: CASSLEGRPQGGWNTEAFF. This chain uses TRBV5-1 with TRBJ1-1; weak D call: TRBD1 (6 bases). This CDR3 is built from 19 residues. The germline gives CDR1 SGHRS, CDR2 YFSETQ. V lost 0 bases, J lost 1 base, and 22 bases lay in between.

The genes are TRBV19 and TRBJ2-7, with TRBD2 matching 12 bases. The CDR3 totals 15 residues. V shed 6 bases and J 4 bases; nucleotides not matched to a gene: 7. Germline CDR1 reads LNHDA; CDR2 reads SQIVND (reference sequence). The CDR3 reads CASSSRTSGTYEQYF. In DNA form, the CDR3 reads TGTGCCAGTAGCTCCCGGACTAGCGGGACTTACGAGCAGTACTTC.

The CDR3 loop is CATRGPGTGKDEQFF. CDR3 DNA sequence: TGTGCCACCAGGGGACCCGGGACAGGGAAGGATGAGCAGTTCTTC. The chain combines TRBV15 with TRBJ2-1, with 9 positions matching TRBD1. Trimming removed 6 bases from V and 8 bases from J; junction bases left unmatched: 11. The germline CDR1 and CDR2 sequences are LNHNV and YYDKDF (reference sequence). This CDR3 comprises 15 residues.

V and J are TRBV19 and TRBJ2-7; D is possibly TRBD1 (6 bases). The V and J ends lost 3 bases and 4 bases respectively, with 16 bases between them. The germline CDR1 and CDR2 sequences are LNHDA and SQIVND (reference sequence). This CDR3 is built from 15 residues. The CDR3: CASSMYGQGSYEQYF. CDR3 nucleotide sequence: TGTGCCAGTAGTATGTATGGGCAGGGGTCGTACGAGCAGTACTTC.

This rearrangement joins TRBV27 to TRBJ1-2; TRBD1 agrees at 8 bases. CDR1 and CDR2 from the germline V gene are MNHEY and SMNVEV (reference sequence). The CDR3 runs 14 residues. Losses at the gene ends were 4 bases for V and 8 bases for J; bases not matched to a gene: 9. CDR3 DNA: TGTGCCAGCAGTTCAAACTACGGGACAGGCGGCTACACCTTC. As protein: CASSSNYGTGGYTF.

V gene TRBV30 combines with J gene TRBJ1-1; tentatively, D is TRBD1 (5 bases). V lost 4 bases to trimming and J lost 9 bases, with 12 bases between them. Germline CDR1 GTSNPN, CDR2 SVGIG (reference sequence). This CDR3 is 11 amino acids long. The CDR3 DNA is TGTGCCTGGAATTCCGGGGGGAAAGCTTTCTTT. Amino acid sequence: CAWNSGGKAFF.